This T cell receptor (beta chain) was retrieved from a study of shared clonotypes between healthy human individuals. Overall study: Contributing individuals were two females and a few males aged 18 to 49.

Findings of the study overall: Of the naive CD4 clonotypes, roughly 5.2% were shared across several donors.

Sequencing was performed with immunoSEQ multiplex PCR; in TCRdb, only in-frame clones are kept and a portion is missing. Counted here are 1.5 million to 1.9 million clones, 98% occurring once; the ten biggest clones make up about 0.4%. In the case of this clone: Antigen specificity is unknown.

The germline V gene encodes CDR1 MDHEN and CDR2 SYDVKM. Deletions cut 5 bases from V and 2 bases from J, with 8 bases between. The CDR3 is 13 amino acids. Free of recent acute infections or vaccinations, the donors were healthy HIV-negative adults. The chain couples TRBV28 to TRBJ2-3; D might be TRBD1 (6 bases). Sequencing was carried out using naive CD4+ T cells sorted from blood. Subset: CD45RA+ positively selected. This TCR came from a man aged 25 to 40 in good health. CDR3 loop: CASSRDITDTQYF. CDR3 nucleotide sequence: TGTGCCAGCAGTCGGGACATCACAGATACGCAGTATTTT. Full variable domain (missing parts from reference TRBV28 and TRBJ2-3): DVKVTQSSRYLVKRTGEKVFLECVQDMDHENMFWYRQDPGLGLRLIYFSYDVKMKEKGDIPEGYSVSREKKERFSLILESASTNQTSMYLCASSRDITDTQYFGPGTRLTVL.